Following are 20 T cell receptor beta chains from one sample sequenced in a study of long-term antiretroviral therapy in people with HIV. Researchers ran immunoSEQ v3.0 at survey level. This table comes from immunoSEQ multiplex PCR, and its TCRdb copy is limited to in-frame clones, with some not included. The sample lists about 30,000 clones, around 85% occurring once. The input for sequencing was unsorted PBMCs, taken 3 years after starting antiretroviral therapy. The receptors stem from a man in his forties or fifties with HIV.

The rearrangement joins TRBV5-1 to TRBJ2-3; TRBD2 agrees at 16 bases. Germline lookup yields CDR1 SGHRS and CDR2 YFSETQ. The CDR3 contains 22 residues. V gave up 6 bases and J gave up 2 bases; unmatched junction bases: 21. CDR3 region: CASMALPFPGLAGGRVTDTQYF. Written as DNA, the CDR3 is TGCGCCAGCATGGCTCTCCCCTTTCCGGGACTAGCGGGGGGGCGGGTCACAGATACGCAGTATTTT.

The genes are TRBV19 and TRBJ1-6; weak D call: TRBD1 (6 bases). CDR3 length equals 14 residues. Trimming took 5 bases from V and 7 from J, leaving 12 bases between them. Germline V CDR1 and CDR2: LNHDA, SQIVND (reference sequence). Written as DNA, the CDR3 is TGTGCCAGTAGTCCCCACAGGGAAAATTCACCCCTCCACTTT. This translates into CASSPHRENSPLHF.

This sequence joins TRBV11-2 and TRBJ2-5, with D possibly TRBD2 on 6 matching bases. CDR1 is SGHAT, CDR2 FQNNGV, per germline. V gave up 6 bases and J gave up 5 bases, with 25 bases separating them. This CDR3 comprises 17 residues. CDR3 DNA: TGTGCCAGCAGTTATACTAGCCGGAGATGGGGAGGCGAGACCCAGTACTTC. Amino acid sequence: CASSYTSRRWGGETQYF.

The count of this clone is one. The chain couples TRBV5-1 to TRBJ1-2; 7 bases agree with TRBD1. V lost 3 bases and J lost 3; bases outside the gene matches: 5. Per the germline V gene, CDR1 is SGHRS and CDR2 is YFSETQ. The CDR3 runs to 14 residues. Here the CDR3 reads CASSSGTVYYGYTF. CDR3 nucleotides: TGCGCCAGCAGCTCCGGGACAGTATACTATGGCTACACCTTC.

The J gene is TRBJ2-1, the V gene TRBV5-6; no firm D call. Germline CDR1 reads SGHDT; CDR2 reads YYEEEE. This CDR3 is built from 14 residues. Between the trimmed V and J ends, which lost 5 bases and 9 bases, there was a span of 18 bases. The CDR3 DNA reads TGTGCCAGCAGAATACTCCGGGCCGGTCGTGAGCAGTTCTTC. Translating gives CASRILRAGREQFF. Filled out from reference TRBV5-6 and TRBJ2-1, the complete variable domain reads DAGVTQSPTHLIKTRGQQVTLRCSPKSGHDTVSWYQQALGQGPQFIFQYYEEEERQRGNFPDRFSGHQFPNYSSELNVNALLLGDSALYLCASRILRAGREQFFGPGTRLTVL.

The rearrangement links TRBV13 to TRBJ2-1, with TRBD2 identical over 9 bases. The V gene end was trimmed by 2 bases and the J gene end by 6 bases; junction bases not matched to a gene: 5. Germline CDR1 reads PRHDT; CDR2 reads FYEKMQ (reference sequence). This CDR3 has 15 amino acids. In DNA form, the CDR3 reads TGTGCCAGCAGCTTATCGGGACTAGCAGGCAATGAGCAGTTCTTC. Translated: CASSLSGLAGNEQFF. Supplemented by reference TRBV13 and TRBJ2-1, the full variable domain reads AAGVIQSPRHLIKEKRETATLKCYPIPRHDTVYWYQQGPGQDPQFLISFYEKMQSDKGSIPDRFSAQQFSDYHSELNMSSLELGDSALYFCASSLSGLAGNEQFFGPGTRLTVL.

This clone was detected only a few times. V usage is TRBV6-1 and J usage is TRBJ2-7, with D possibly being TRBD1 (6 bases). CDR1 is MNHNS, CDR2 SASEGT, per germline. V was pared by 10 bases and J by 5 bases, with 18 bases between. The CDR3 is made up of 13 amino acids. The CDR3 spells CAITDYRGNEQYF. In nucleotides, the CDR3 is TGTGCCATCACTGACTATAGGGGGAACGAGCAGTACTTC.

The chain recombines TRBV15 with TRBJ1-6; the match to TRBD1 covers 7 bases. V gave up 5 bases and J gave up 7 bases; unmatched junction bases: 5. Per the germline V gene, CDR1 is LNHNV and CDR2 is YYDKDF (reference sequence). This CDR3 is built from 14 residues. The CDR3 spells CATSVPGQNSPLHF. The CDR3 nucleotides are TGTGCCACCAGCGTACCGGGACAGAATTCACCCCTCCACTTT.

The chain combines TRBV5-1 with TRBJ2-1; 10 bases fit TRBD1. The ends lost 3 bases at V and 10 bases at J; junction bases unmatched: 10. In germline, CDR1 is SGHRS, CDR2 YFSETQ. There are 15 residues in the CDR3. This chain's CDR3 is CASSSGGTGAAEQFF. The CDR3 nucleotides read TGCGCCAGCAGCTCTGGTGGGACAGGGGCGGCGGAGCAGTTCTTC.

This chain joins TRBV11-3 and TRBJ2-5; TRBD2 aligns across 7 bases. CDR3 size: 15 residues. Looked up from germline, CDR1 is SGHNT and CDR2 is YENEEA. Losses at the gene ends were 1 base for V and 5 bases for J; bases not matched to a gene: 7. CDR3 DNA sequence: TGTGCCAGCAGCTTAGGCGGGGGTGGTGCGGAGACCCAGTACTTC. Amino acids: CASSLGGGGAETQYF.

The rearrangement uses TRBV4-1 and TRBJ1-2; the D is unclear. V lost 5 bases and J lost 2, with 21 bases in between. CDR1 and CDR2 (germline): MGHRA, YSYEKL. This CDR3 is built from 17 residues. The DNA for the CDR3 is TGCGCCAGCAGCACCCCACCCTACCCCCCGGGAAACTATGGCTACACCTTC. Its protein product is CASSTPPYPPGNYGYTF.

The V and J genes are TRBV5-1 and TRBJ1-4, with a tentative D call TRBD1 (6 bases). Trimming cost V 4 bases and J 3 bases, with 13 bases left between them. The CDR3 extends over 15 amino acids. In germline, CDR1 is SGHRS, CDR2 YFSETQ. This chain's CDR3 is CASSEQGRANEKLFF. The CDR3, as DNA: TGCGCCAGCAGCGAACAGGGAAGAGCTAATGAAAAACTGTTTTTT.

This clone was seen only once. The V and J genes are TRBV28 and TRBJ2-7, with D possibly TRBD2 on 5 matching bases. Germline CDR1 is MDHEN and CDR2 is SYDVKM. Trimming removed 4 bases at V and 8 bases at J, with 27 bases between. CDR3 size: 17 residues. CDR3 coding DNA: TGTGCCAGCAGTTCTCCCCTTCGGAGCGGAAATTACGTTCAGCAGTACTTC. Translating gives CASSSPLRSGNYVQQYF.

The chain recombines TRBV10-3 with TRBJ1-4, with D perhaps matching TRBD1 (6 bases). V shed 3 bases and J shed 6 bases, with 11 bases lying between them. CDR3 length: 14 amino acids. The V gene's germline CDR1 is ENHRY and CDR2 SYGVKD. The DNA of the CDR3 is TGTGCCATCAGTGAAAGACAGGAGGATGAAAAACTGTTTTTT. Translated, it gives CAISERQEDEKLFF.

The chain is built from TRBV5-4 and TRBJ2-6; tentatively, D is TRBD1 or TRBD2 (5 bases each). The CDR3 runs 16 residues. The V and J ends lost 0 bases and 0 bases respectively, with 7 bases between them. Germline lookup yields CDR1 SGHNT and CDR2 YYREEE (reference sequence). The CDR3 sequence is CASSLDGGSGANVLTF. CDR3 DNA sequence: TGTGCCAGCAGCTTGGATGGGGGCTCTGGGGCCAACGTCCTGACTTTC.

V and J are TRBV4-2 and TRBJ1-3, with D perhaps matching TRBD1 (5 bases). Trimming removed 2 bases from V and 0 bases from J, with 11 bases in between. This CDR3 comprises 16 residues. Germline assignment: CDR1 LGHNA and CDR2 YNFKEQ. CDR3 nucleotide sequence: TGTGCCAGCAGCCAACGCGAGGGGAGCTCTGGAAACACCATATATTTT. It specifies CASSQREGSSGNTIYF.

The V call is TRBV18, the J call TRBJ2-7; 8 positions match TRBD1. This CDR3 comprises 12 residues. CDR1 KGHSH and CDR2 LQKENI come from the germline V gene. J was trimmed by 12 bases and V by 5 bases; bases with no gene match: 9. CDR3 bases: TGTGCCAGCTCAGCCTCGGGTACAGGGGGGTACTTC. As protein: CASSASGTGGYF.

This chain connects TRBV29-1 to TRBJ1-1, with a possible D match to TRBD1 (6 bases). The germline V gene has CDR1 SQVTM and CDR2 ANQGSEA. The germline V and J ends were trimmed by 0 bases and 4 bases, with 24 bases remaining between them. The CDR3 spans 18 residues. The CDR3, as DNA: TGCAGCGTTGAAGAATTTGGACTACAGGGAAGGGATCTCACTGAAGCTTTCTTT. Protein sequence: CSVEEFGLQGRDLTEAFF.

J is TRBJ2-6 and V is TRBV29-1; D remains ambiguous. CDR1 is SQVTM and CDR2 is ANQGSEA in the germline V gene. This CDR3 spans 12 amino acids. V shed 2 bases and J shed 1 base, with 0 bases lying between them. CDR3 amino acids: CSVESGANVLTF. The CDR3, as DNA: TGCAGCGTTGAATCTGGGGCCAACGTCCTGACTTTC.

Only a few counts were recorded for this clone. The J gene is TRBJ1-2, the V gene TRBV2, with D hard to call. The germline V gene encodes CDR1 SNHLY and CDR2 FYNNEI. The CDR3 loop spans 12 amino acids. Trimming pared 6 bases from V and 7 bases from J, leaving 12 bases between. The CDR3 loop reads CASRDLPSGYTF. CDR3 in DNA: TGTGCCAGCAGGGACCTACCCAGTGGCTACACCTTC.